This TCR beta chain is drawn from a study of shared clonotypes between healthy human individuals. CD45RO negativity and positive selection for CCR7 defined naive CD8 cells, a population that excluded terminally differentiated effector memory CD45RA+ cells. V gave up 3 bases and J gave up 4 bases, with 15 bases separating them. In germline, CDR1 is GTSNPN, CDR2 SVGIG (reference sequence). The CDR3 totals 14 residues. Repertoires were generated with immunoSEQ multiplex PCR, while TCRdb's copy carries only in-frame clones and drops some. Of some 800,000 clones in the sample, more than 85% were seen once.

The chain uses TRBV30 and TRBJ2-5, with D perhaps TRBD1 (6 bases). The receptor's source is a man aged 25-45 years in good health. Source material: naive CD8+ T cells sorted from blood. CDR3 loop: CAWSEATGRETQYF. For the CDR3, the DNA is TGTGCCTGGAGCGAGGCTACAGGGCGAGAGACCCAGTACTTC. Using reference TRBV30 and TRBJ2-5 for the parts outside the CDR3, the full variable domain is SQTIHQWPATLVQPVGSPLSLECTVEGTSNPNLYWYRQAAGRGLQLLFYSVGIGQISSEVPQNLSASRPQDRQFILSSKKLLLSDSGFYLCAWSEATGRETQYFGPGTRLLVL.